This T cell receptor beta chain was observed in a study of beta chain features in type 1 diabetes. Study-level information: Sorted cell examination encompassed about 110 million cells across all samples.

Study conclusions and caveats: Moderate but significant shortening of TCRB CDR3s was recorded in all four CD4+ subsets from Type 1 diabetes patients.

The entirety of the isolated RNA underwent reverse transcription, so expressed TCRB transcripts were sequenced. Some clones are missing from TCRdb's copy, which holds only in-frame ones; the method was immunoSEQ multiplex PCR. The sample has approximately 40,000 clones, approximately 53% seen once. CDR3 length: 16 amino acids. Germline V gives CDR1 MDHEN, CDR2 SYDVKM. V was pared by 4 bases and J by 4 bases, with 6 bases of the junction left unmatched. About this clone: The antigen is undetermined.

The TCR was taken from a woman in her 30s in good health. Sequencing was performed on stem cell memory CD4+ T cells from blood. The chain carries TRBV28 and TRBJ2-1, with 11 bases identical to TRBD1. CDR3: CASSSPDRGPYNEQFF. CDR3 in DNA: TGTGCCAGCAGTTCCCCGGACAGGGGGCCTTACAATGAGCAGTTCTTC. The variable domain in full, completed from reference TRBV28 and TRBJ2-1, reads DVKVTQSSRYLVKRTGEKVFLECVQDMDHENMFWYRQDPGLGLRLIYFSYDVKMKEKGDIPEGYSVSREKKERFSLILESASTNQTSMYLCASSSPDRGPYNEQFFGPGTRLTVL.